This is a list of T cell receptor beta chains from one sample in a study of tumor-infiltrating lymphocytes in primary liver carcinoma. Each CDR3 protein is one row after TCRdb ran MiXCR on the multiplex PCR reads. This table has approximately 73,000 distinct CDR3 sequences, roughly 69% appearing once. Material: liver tumor tissue from sampling region 4. The source of these receptors is a middle-aged man with primary liver carcinoma and hepatitis B virus infection. The CDR3 runs from the conserved cysteine through the conserved F or W. Fields, in order: V gene, clone size, J gene, D gene, CDR3 DNA, CDR3 protein. D genes are given only for firm matches. Size is stated for part of the rows, as once, few or many counts, or as a class when the clone is expanded.

TRBV6-5	few	TRBJ2-1	NA	TGTGCCAGCAGGACGGGCAGGGCACAGACGGATGAGCAGTTCTTC	CASRTGRAQTDEQFF
TRBV12-3/TRBV12-4	NA	TRBJ1-1	NA	TGTGCCAGCAATCCTCGGGGATCGAACACTGAAGCTCTCTTT	CASNPRGSNTEALF
TRBV5-4	NA	TRBJ2-7	NA	TGTGCCTGCAGCTTGGCCGGGACATTAAAAGACTACGAGCAGTACTTC	CACSLAGTLKDYEQYF
TRBV6-5	NA	TRBJ1-2	NA	TGTACAAGCAGTTACCTGAGGGGAGGCAGGGAAAATGGCTACATCTTC	CTSSYLRGGRENGYIF
TRBV6-1	NA	TRBJ1-2	TRBD1	TGTGCCAGGAGGCCCCAAGGAGGACAGGGCTATGGCCACACCTTC	CARRPQGGQGYGHTF
TRBV6-1	many	TRBJ2-7	NA	TGTGCCAGCAGTGAAACCAGGGATCGGTACGAGCAGTACTTC	CASSETRDRYEQYF
TRBV6-1	many	TRBJ1-4	NA	TGTGCCAGCAGTGAGTGGACGGGTCTCGGGGGTGAAAAACTGTTTTTT	CASSEWTGLGGEKLFF
TRBV12-3/TRBV12-4	NA	TRBJ1-5	NA	TGTGCCAGCAGTTTAGTAAGTGTTCAAGTCCAGCATTTT	CASSLVSVQVQHF
TRBV5-1	NA	TRBJ2-1	NA	TGCACCAGCCAAACAGGATCGTCCTGCAATGAGCAGTTCTTC	CTSQTGSSCNEQFF
TRBV4-1	NA	TRBJ2-1	NA	TGCGCCGGCAGCCGACTCATCGGGGGGCAGGGTGAGCGATTCTTC	CAGSRLIGGQGERFF
TRBV13	NA	TRBJ2-2	NA	TGTGCCAGCAGCATCCTAGGGGCTAGTGTCGGGGAGCTGTCTTTT	CASSILGASVGELSF
TRBV29-1	NA	TRBJ2-2	NA	TGCAGCGTCCACCTGAACACCGGGGAGCTGTTTTTT	CSVHLNTGELFF
TRBV5-1	few	TRBJ2-1	TRBD1	TGCGCCAGCAGCTTGGATGGTGCAACAGGGGGCAGGAATGAGCAGTTCTTC	CASSLDGATGGRNEQFF
TRBV11-2	once	TRBJ2-3	NA	TGTTCCAGCAGCCATCTGAGAGGAGATACGCAGTATTTT	CSSSHLRGDTQYF
TRBV5-4	NA	TRBJ2-5	NA	TGCGCCAGCAGCTCGAGACCGGAGACACATTACTTC	CASSSRPETHYF
TRBV11-2	NA	TRBJ2-2	TRBD1	TGTGCCAGCAGCTTTGATCGGGACAGGGTCAGCACCACGGAGCTGTTTTTT	CASSFDRDRVSTTELFF
TRBV29-1	many	TRBJ2-5	NA	TGCAGCGTTGAAGATCATCAGGGGAGGGAGCAGTACTTC	CSVEDHQGREQYF
TRBV6-5	NA	TRBJ2-7	TRBD1	TGTGGCAGCAGTTGCTCGGGACAGGGGGCCTACGAGCAGTACTTC	CGSSCSGQGAYEQYF
TRBV12-3/TRBV12-4	NA	TRBJ1-6	NA	TGTGCCAGCAGTTTTCTAAGGGGAAATTTACCCCTCCACTTT	CASSFLRGNLPLHF
TRBV7-8	NA	TRBJ1-1	NA	TGTGCCAGCAGCCTAGGGGGGAGGGTGAACACTGTAGCTTTCTTT	CASSLGGRVNTVAFF
TRBV6-5	NA	TRBJ2-1	NA	TGTGCCAGCAGTCTTGCGTGGCCCTACAATAAGCAGTTCTTT	CASSLAWPYNKQFF
TRBV29-1	many	TRBJ1-1	NA	TGCAGCGTTGAAGATTTATTTCGAGGGCGCGCTTTCTTT	CSVEDLFRGRAFF
TRBV12-3/TRBV12-4	NA	TRBJ1-5	NA	TGTGCCAGCAGTTTCACAGAGGGCGGGGATCAGTCCCAGCATTTT	CASSFTEGGDQSQHF
TRBV5-1	NA	TRBJ2-1	NA	TGCGCCAGCAGCTTGGGGGCTTCCTACAATGAGCAGCTCTTC	CASSLGASYNEQLF
TRBV29-1	once	TRBJ2-7	NA	TGCAGCGTCAGAGGGTGCGGGGACGAGCAGTACTTC	CSVRGCGDEQYF
TRBV6-1	NA	TRBJ2-1	NA	TGTGCCAGTACCGTTACACCGATAACGGGGCAGTCCTTC	CASTVTPITGQSF
TRBV30	many	TRBJ1-3	NA	TGTGCCTGGGCGGCTGGAAACACCATATATTTT	CAWAAGNTIYF
TRBV6-5	NA	TRBJ1-1	NA	TGTGCCAGCAGTCTTTTGACAGACCAAGAGCGGGAAGCTTTCTTT	CASSLLTDQEREAFF
TRBV2	few	TRBJ2-7	NA	TGTGCCAGCTCCGGGACAAGCTACGAGCAGTACTTC	CASSGTSYEQYF
TRBV6-5	many	TRBJ1-6	NA	TGTGCCAGCACCCTCGACAGCAGCGGGTCACCCCTCCACTTT	CASTLDSSGSPLHF
TRBV6-6	NA	TRBJ1-5	NA	TGTGCCAGCATTGGGGACGGCAGCAATCAGCCCCAGCATTTT	CASIGDGSNQPQHF
TRBV6-1	NA	TRBJ2-7	NA	TGTGCCAGCAGTGACAGGGGTAGCTCCTACGAGCACTACTTC	CASSDRGSSYEHYF
TRBV11-1	NA	TRBJ2-3	TRBD2	TGTGCCAACAGCAAGGGACTAGTGGTTATCACAGATACGCAGTATTTT	CANSKGLVVITDTQYF
TRBV12-3/TRBV12-4	once	TRBJ2-5	TRBD2	TGTGCCATCAGCTTTCGATTAGCGGGAGTACCGGGGGAGACCCAGTACTTC	CAISFRLAGVPGETQYF
TRBV6-6	NA	TRBJ2-3	NA	TGTGCCAGCAGTTACGTCAGGGACGGCCCAGATACGCAGTATTTT	CASSYVRDGPDTQYF
TRBV12-3/TRBV12-4	NA	TRBJ1-1	NA	TGTGCAAGCAGTCCGGGACATTCGATCACTGAAGCTTTCTTT	CASSPGHSITEAFF
TRBV6-6	many	TRBJ2-5	TRBD2	TGTGCCAGCAGTTACTCACTAGCGGGCCAAGAGACCCAGTACTTC	CASSYSLAGQETQYF
TRBV4-1	once	TRBJ2-2	NA	TGCGCCAGCAGCCACTGGAGAGGGGTGAGGACCGGGGAGCTGTTTTTT	CASSHWRGVRTGELFF
TRBV6-6	NA	TRBJ1-1	NA	TGTGCCAGTACCCGGCGCCAAGAGGGGACTGAAACTTTCTTT	CASTRRQEGTETFF
TRBV29-1	NA	TRBJ1-5	TRBD1	TGCAGCGTTGGGACAGGGCATAAACAGCCCCAGCGTTTT	CSVGTGHKQPQRF
TRBV28	few	TRBJ2-5	TRBD1	TGTGCCAGCAGTTTATGGACAGGGGTCCAAGAGACCCAGTACTTC	CASSLWTGVQETQYF
TRBV2	few	TRBJ2-3	NA	TGTGCCAGCAGTGAAAATATAGATACGCAGTATTTT	CASSENIDTQYF
TRBV6-1	many	TRBJ2-7	NA	TGTGCCACCCAGCACGGGAGCTCCTACGAGCAGTACTTC	CATQHGSSYEQYF
TRBV6-5	NA	TRBJ1-1	NA	TGTACCAGCAGTTACGGGGTTGGGACTAAAGCTTTCTTT	CTSSYGVGTKAFF
TRBV5-4	NA	TRBJ2-3	NA	TGTGCCAGCGGCACCTATTCCAGCATAGATACGCAGTATTTT	CASGTYSSIDTQYF